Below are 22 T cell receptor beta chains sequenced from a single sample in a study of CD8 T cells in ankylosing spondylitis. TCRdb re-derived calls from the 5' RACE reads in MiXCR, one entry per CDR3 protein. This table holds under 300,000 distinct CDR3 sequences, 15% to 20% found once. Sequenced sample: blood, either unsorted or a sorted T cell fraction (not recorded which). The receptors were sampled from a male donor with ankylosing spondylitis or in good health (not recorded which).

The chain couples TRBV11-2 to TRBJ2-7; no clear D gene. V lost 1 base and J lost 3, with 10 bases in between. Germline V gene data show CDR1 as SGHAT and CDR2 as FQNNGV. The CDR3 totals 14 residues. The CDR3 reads CASSLGSTLYEQYF. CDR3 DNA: TGTGCCAGCAGCTTAGGGTCTACCCTCTACGAGCAGTACTTC. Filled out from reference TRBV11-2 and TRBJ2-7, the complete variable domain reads EAGVAQSPRYKIIEKRQSVAFWCNPISGHATLYWYQQILGQGPKLLIQFQNNGVVDDSQLPKDRFSAERLKGVDSTLKIQPAKLEDSAVYLCASSLGSTLYEQYFGPGTRLTVT.

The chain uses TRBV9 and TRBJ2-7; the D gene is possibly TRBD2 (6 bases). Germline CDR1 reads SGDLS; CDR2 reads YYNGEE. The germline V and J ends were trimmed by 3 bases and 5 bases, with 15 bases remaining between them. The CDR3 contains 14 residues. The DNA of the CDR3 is TGTGCCAGCAGCGGGGGACGGGACTTTGACGAGCAGTACTTC. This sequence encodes CASSGGRDFDEQYF.

In nucleotides, the CDR3 is TGTGCCAGCAGTGGGCTAGCGGAAGAGACCCAGTACTTC. This codes for CASSGLAEETQYF. This chain connects TRBV28 to TRBJ2-5; TRBD2 agrees at 7 bases. The germline gives CDR1 MDHEN, CDR2 SYDVKM. The CDR3 contains 13 residues. Trimming removed 5 bases from V and 3 bases from J; junction bases left unmatched: 3. Drawing the rest from reference TRBV28 and TRBJ2-5, the complete variable domain is DVKVTQSSRYLVKRTGEKVFLECVQDMDHENMFWYRQDPGLGLRLIYFSYDVKMKEKGDIPEGYSVSREKKERFSLILESASTNQTSMYLCASSGLAEETQYFGPGTRLLVL.

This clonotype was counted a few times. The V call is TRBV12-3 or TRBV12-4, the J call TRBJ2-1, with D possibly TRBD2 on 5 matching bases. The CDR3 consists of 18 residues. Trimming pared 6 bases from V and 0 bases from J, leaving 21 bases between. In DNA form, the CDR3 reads TGTGCCAGCAGCCCTGGTGTAGGACGGGGAAGCTCCTACAATGAGCAGTTCTTC. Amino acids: CASSPGVGRGSSYNEQFF.

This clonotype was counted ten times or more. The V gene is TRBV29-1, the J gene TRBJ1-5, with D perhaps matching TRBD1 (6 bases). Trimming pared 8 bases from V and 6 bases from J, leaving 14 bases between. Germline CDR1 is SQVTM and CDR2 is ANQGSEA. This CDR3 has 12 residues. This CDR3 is CSRRGGLQPQHF. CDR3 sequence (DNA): TGCAGCCGTCGCGGGGGGCTTCAGCCCCAGCATTTT.

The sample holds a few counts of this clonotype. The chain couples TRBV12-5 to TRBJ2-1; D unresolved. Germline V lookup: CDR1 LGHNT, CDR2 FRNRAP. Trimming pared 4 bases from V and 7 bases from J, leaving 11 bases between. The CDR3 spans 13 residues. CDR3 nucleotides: TGTGCTAGTGGTTCCTGGCCCGGGAATGAGCAGTTCTTC. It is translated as CASGSWPGNEQFF. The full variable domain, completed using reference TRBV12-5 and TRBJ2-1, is DARVTQTPRHKVTEMGQEVTMRCQPILGHNTVFWYRQTMMQGLELLAYFRNRAPLDDSGMPKDRFSAEMPDATLATLKIQPSEPRDSAVYFCASGSWPGNEQFFGPGTRLTVL.

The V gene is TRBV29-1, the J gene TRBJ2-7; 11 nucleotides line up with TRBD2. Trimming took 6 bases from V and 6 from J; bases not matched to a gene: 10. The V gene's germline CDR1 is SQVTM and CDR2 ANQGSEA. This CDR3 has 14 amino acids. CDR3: CSVGELLAGAEQYF. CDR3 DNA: TGCAGCGTCGGAGAGTTACTAGCGGGAGCCGAGCAGTACTTC.

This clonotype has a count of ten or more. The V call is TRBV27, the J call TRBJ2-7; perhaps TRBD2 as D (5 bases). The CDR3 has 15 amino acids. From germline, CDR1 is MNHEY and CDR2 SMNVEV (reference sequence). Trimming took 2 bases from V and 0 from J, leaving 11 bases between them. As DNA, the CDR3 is TGTGCCAGCAGTTTAGGTGGACTTAGCTCCTACGAGCAGTACTTC. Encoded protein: CASSLGGLSSYEQYF.

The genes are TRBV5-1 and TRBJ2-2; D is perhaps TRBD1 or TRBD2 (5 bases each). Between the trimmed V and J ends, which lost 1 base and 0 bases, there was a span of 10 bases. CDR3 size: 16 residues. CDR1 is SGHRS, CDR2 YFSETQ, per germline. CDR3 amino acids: CASSLWGNPNTGELFF. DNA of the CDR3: TGCGCCAGCAGCTTGTGGGGGAACCCGAACACCGGGGAGCTGTTTTTT. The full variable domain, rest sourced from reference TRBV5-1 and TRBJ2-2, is KAGVTQTPRYLIKTRGQQVTLSCSPISGHRSVSWYQQTPGQGLQFLFEYFSETQRNKGNFPGRFSGRQFSNSRSEMNVSTLELGDSALYLCASSLWGNPNTGELFFGEGSRLTVL.

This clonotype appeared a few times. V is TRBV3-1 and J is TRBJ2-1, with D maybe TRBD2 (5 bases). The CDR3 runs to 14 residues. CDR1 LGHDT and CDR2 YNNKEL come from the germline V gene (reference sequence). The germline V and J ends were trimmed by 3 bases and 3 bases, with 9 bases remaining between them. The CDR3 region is CASSHRGVYNEQFF. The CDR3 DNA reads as TGTGCCAGCAGCCATCGGGGAGTCTACAATGAGCAGTTCTTC.

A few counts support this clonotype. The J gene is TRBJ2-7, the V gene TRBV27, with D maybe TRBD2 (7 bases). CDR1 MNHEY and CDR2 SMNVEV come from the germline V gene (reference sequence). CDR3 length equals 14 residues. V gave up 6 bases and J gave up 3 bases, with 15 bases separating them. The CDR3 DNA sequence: TGTGCCAGCAGAGAAAGGGGGGGGGTCTACGAGCAGTACTTC. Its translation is CASRERGGVYEQYF.

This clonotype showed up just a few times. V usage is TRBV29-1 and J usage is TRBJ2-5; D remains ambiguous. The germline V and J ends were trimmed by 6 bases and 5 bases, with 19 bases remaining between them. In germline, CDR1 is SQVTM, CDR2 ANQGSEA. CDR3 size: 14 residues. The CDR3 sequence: CSVPGPRVVETQYF. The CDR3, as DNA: TGCAGCGTGCCCGGGCCCCGAGTGGTGGAGACCCAGTACTTC.

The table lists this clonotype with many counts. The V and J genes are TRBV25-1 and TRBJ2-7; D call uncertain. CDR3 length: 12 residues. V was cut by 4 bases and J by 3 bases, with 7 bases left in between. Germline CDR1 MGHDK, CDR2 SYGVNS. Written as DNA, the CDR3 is TGTGCCAGCAGTGTAGGAGACTACGAGCAGTACTTC. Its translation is CASSVGDYEQYF.

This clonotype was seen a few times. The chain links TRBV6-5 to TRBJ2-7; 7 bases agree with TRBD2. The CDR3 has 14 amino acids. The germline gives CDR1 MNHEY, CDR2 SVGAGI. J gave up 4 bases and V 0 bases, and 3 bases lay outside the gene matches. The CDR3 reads CASSYSVAGYEQYF. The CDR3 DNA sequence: TGTGCCAGCAGTTACTCGGTAGCGGGTTACGAGCAGTACTTC.

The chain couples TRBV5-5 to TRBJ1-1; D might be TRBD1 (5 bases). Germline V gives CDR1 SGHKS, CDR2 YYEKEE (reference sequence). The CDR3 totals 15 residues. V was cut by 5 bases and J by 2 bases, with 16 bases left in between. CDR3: CASRTPIRGNTEAFF. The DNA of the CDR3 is TGTGCCAGCAGGACTCCCATAAGGGGAAACACTGAAGCTTTCTTT.

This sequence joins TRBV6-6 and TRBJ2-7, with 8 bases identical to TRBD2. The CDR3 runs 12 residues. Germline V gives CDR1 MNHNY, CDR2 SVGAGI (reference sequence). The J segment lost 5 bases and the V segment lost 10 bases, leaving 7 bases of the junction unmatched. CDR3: CANPTSADEQYF. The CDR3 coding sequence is TGTGCCAACCCGACTAGCGCCGACGAGCAGTACTTC.

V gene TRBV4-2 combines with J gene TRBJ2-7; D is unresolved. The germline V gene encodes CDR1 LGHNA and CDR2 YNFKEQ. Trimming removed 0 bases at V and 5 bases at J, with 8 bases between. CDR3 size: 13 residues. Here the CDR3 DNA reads TGTGCCAGCAGCCAAGATAAGGGCCACGAGCAGTACTTC. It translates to CASSQDKGHEQYF.

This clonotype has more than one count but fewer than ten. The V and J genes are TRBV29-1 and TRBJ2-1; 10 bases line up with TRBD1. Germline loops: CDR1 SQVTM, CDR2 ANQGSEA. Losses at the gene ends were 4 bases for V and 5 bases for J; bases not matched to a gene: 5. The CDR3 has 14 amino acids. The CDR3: CSVAGTGVNNEQFF. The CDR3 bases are TGCAGCGTTGCCGGGACAGGGGTTAACAATGAGCAGTTCTTC.

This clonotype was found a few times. CDR3 coding DNA: TGTGCCAGCAGGACCTTCTCGGGTGTTTACACAGATACGCAGTATTTT. This sequence encodes CASRTFSGVYTDTQYF. This rearrangement joins TRBV12-3 or TRBV12-4 to TRBJ2-3; D remains unclear. This CDR3 region has 16 residues. The germline V and J ends were trimmed by 6 bases and 2 bases, with 18 bases remaining between them.

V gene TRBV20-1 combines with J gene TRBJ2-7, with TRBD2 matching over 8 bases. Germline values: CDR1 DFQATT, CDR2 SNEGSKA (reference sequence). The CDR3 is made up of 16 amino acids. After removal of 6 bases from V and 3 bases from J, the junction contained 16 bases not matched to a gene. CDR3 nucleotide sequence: TGCAGTGCCATAGCCACCTCGGGACTAGGGCTCTACGAGCAGTACTTC. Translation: CSAIATSGLGLYEQYF.

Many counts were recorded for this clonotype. CDR3 sequence reads: CASSPSGTGTFEQYF. DNA for the CDR3: TGTGCCAGCAGCCCCTCCGGGACAGGGACATTCGAGCAGTACTTC. This chain joins TRBV3-1 and TRBJ2-7, with TRBD1 matching over 9 bases. The junction had 10 bases not matched to a gene; V was cut back by 4 bases and J by 6 bases. Germline-derived CDR1 and CDR2 are LGHDT and YNNKEL (reference sequence). This CDR3 is built from 15 residues.

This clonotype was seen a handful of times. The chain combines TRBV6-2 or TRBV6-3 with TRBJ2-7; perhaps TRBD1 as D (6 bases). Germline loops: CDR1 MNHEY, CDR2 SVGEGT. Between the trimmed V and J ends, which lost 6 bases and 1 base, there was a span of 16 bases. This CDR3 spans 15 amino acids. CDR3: CASSPGHGASYEQYF. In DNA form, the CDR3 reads TGTGCCAGCAGCCCGGGACATGGGGCATCCTACGAGCAGTACTTC.